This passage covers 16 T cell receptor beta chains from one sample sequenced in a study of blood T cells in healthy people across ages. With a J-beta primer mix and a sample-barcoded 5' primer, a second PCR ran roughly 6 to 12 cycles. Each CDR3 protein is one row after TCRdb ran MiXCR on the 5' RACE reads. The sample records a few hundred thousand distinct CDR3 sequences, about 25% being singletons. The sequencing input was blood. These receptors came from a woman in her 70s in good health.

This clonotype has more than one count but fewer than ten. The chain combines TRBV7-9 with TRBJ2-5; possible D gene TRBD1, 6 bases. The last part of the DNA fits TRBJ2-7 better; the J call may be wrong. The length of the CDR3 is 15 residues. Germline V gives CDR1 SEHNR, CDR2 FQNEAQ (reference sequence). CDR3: CASSLGSGTHYEQYF. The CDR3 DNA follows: TGTGCCAGCAGCTTAGGCTCCGGGACACACTACGAGCAGTACTTC.

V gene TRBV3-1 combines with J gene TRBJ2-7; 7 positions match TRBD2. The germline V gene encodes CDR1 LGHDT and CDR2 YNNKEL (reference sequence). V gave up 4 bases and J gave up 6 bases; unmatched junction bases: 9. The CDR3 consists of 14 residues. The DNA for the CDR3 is TGTGCCAGCAGCCCCCTGGGGAGGGGAGGCGAGCAGTACTTC. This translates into CASSPLGRGGEQYF.

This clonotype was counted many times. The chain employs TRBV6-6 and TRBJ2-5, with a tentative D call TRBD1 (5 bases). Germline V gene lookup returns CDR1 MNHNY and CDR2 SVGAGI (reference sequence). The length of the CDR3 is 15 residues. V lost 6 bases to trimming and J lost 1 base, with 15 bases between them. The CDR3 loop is CASSRQRGLQETQYF. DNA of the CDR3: TGTGCCAGCAGCCGACAGCGAGGCCTCCAAGAGACCCAGTACTTC.

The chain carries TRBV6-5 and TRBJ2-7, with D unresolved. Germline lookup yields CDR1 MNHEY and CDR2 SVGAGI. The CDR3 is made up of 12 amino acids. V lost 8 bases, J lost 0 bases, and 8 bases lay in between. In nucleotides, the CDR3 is TGTGCCAGCGCCGGAAACTCCTACGAGCAGTACTTC. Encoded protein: CASAGNSYEQYF.

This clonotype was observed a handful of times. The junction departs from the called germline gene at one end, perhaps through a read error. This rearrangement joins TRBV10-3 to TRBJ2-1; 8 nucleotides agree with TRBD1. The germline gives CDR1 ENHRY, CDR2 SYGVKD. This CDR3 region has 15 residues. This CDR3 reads CAISRQGLSNNEQFF. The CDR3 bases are TGTGCCATCAGCAGACAGGGGCTCTCCAACAATGAGCAGTTCTTC.

The CDR3 protein is CASSYTGAETQYF. CDR3 DNA sequence: TGTGCCAGCAGCTACACAGGGGCAGAGACCCAGTACTTC. The chain employs TRBV5-5 and TRBJ2-5, with TRBD1 identical over 7 bases. V was clipped by 3 bases and J by 4 bases; unmatched bases: 3. The V gene's germline CDR1 is SGHKS and CDR2 YYEKEE (reference sequence). The CDR3 covers 13 residues.

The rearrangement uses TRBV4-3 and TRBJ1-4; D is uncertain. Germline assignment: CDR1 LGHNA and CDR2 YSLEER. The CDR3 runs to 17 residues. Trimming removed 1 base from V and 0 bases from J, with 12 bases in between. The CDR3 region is CASSQAMGRSTNEKLFF. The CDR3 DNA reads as TGCGCCAGCAGCCAAGCGATGGGGAGGTCAACTAATGAAAAACTGTTTTTT.

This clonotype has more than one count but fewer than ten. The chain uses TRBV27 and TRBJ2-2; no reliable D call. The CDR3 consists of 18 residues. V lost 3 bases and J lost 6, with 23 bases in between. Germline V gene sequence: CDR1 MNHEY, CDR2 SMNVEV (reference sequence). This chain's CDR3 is CASSLTKSPLKVAGELFF. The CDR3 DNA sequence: TGTGCCAGCAGTTTGACAAAATCCCCGCTTAAGGTTGCCGGGGAGCTGTTTTTT.

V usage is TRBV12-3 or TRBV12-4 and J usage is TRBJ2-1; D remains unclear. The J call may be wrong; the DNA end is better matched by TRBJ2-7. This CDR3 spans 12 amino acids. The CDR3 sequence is CASSLRVLEQYF. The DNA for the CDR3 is TGTGCCAGCAGTTTAAGGGTTCTCGAGCAGTACTTC.

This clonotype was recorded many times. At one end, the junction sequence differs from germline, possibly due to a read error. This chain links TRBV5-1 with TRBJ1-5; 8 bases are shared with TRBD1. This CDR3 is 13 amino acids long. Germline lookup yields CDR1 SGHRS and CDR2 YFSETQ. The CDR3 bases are TGTGCCAGCTCACCGGACAGGGATCAGCCCCAGCATTTT. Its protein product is CASSPDRDQPQHF. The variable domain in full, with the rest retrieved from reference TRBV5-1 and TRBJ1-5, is KAGVTQTPRYLIKTRGQQVTLSCSPISGHRSVSWYQQTPGQGLQFLFEYFSETQRNKGNFPGRFSGRQFSNSRSEMNVSTLELGDSALYLCASSPDRDQPQHFGDGTRLSIL.

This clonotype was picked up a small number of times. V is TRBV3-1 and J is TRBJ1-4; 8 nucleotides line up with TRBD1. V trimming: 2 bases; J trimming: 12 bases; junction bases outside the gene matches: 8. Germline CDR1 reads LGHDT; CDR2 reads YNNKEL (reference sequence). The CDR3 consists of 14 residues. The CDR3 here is CASSQTGGFFELFF. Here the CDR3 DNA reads TGTGCCAGCAGCCAAACAGGGGGTTTTTTTGAACTGTTTTTT.

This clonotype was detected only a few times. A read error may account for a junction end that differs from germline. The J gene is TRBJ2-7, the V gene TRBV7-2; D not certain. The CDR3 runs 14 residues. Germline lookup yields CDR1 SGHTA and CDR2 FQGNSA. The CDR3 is CACSFGWSSYEQYF. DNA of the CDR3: TGTGCCTGCAGCTTCGGCTGGAGCTCCTACGAGCAGTACTTC.

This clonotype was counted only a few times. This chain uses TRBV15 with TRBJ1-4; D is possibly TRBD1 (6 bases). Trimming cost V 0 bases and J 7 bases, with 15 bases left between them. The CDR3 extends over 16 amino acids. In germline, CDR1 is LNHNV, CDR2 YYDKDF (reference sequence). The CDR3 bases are TGTGCCACCAGCAGAGATCGTCAACAGGGCACTGAAAAACTGTTTTTT. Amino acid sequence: CATSRDRQQGTEKLFF.

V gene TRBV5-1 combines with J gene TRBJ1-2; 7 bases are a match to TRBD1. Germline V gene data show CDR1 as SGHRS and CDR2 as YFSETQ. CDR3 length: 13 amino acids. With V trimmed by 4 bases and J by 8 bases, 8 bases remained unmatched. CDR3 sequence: CASSPNQGDGYTF. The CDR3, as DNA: TGCGCCAGCAGCCCTAACCAGGGGGACGGCTACACCTTC.

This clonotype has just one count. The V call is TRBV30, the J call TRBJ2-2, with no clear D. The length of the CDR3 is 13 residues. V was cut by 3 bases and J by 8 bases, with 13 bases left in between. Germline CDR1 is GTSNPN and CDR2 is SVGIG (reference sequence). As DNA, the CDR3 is TGTGCCTGGAGAGTCGATTTCCCTGGGGAGCTGTTTTTT. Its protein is CAWRVDFPGELFF. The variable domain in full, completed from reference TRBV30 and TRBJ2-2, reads SQTIHQWPATLVQPVGSPLSLECTVEGTSNPNLYWYRQAAGRGLQLLFYSVGIGQISSEVPQNLSASRPQDRQFILSSKKLLLSDSGFYLCAWRVDFPGELFFGEGSRLTVL.

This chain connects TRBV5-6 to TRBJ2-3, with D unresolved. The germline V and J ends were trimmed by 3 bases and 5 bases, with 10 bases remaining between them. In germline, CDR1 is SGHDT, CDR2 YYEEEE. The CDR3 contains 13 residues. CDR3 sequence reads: CASSSLEEDTQYF. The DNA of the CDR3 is TGTGCCAGCAGCTCTCTAGAGGAAGATACGCAGTATTTT.